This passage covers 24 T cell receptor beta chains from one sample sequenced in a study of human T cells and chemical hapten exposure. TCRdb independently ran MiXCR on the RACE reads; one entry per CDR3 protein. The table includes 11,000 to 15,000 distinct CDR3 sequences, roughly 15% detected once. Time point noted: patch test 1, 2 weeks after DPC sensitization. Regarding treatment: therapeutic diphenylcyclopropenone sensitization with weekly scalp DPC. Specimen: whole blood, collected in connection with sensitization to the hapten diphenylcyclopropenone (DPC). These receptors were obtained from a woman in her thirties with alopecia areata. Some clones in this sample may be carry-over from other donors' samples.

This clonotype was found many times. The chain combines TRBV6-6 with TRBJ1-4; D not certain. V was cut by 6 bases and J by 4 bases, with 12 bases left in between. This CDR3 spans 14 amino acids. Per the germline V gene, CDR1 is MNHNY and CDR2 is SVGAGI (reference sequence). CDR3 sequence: CASRLHSFNEKLFF. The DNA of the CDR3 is TGTGCCAGCAGACTACACTCGTTTAATGAAAAACTGTTTTTT.

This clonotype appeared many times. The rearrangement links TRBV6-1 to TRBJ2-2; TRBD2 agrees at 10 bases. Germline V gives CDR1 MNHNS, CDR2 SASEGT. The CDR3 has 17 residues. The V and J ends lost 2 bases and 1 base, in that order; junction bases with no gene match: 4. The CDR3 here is CASSEIAGGLNTGELFF. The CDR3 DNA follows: TGTGCCAGCAGTGAAATAGCGGGGGGCTTGAACACCGGGGAGCTGTTTTTT.

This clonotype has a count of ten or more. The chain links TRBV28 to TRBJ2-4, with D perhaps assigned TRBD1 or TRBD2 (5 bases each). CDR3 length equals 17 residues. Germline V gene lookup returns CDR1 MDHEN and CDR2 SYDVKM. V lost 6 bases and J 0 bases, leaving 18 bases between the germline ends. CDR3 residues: CASSPPRGSLAKNIQYF. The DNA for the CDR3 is TGTGCCAGCAGCCCCCCACGGGGCAGCCTAGCCAAAAACATTCAGTACTTC.

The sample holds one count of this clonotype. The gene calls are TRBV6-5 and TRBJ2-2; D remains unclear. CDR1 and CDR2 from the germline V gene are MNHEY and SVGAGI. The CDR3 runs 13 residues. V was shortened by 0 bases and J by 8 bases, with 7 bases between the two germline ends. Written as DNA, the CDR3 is TGTGCCAGCAGTTACTCTTTGGGAGGGGAGCTGTTTTTT. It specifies CASSYSLGGELFF.

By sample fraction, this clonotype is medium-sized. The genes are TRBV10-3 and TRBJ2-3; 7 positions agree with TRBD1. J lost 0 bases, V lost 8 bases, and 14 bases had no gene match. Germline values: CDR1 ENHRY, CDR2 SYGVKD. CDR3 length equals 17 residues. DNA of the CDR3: TGTGCCATCTCCGGGGACAGCGAAAAGGCTAGCACAGATACGCAGTATTTT. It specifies CAISGDSEKASTDTQYF.

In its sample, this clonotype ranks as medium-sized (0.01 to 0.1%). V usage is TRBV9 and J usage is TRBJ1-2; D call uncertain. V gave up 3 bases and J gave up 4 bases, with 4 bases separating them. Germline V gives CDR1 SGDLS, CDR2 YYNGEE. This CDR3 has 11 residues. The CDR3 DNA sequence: TGTGCCAGCAGCGGTTTCTATGGCTACACCTTC. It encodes CASSGFYGYTF.

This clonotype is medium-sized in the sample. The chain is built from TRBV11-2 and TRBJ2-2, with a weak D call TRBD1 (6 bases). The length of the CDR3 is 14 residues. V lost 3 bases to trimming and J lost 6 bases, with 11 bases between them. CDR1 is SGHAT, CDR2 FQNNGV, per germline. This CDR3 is CASSFQGIAGELFF. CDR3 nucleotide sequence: TGTGCCAGCAGCTTCCAGGGGATCGCCGGGGAGCTGTTTTTT.

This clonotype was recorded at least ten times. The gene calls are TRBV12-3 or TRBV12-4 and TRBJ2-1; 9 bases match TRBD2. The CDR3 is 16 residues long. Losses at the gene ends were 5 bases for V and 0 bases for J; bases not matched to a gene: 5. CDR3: CASSPRRGGSYNEQFF. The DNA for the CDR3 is TGTGCCAGCAGTCCACGGCGGGGGGGCTCCTACAATGAGCAGTTCTTC.

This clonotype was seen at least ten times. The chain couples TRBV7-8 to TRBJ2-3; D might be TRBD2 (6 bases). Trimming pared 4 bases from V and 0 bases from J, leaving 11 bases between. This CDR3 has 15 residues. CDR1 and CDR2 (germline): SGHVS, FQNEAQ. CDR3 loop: CASSSSDKSTDTQYF. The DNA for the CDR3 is TGTGCCAGCAGCTCTAGCGACAAAAGCACAGATACGCAGTATTTT. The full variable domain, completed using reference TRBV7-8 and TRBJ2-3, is GAGVSQSPRYKVAKRGQDVALRCDPISGHVSLFWYQQALGQGPEFLTYFQNEAQLDKSGLPSDRFFAERPEGSVSTLKIQRTQQEDSAVYLCASSSSDKSTDTQYFGPGTRLTVL.

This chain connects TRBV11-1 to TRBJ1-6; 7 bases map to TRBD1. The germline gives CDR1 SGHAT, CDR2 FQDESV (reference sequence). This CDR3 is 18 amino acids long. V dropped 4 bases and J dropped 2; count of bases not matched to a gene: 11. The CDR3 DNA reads TGTGCCAGCAGCTCCGACAGGGAGAAGGGGACCTATAATTCACCCCTCCACTTT. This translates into CASSSDREKGTYNSPLHF.

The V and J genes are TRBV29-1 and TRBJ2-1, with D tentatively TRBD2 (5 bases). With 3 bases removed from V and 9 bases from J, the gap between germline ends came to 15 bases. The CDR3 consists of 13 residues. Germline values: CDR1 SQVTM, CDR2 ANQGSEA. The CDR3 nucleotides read TGCAGCGTTGATCCCTTTACTAGTGTTGAGCAGTTCTTC. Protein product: CSVDPFTSVEQFF.

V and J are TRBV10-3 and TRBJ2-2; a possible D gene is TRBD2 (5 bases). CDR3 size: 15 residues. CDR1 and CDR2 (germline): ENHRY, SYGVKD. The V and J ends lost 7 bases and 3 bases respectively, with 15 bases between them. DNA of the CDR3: TGTGCCATCAAAGCTAAGAGGGTGGACACCGGGGAGCTGTTTTTT. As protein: CAIKAKRVDTGELFF.

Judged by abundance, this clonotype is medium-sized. CDR3 nucleotides: TGTGCCAGCAGCCAAGACTTGTCCCAGTATGGCTACACCTTC. Translating it yields CASSQDLSQYGYTF. V is TRBV3-1 and J is TRBJ1-2; D gene ambiguous. Trimming took 0 bases from V and 5 from J, leaving 10 bases between them. The CDR3 loop spans 14 amino acids. Germline CDR1 is LGHDT and CDR2 is YNNKEL (reference sequence).

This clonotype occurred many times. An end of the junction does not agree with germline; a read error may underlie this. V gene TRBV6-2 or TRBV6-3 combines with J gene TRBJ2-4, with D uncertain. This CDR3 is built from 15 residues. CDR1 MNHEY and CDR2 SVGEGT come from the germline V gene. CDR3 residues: CASSYEIGLAEIRHF. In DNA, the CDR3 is TGTGCCAGCAGTTACGAAATCGGGCTGGCGGAAATTAGGCACTTC.

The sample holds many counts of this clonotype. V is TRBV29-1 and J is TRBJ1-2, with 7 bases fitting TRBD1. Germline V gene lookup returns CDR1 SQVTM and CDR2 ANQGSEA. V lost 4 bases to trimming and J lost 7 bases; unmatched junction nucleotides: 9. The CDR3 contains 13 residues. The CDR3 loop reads CSVAPRQGAGYTF. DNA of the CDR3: TGCAGCGTTGCTCCCAGACAGGGAGCTGGCTACACCTTC.

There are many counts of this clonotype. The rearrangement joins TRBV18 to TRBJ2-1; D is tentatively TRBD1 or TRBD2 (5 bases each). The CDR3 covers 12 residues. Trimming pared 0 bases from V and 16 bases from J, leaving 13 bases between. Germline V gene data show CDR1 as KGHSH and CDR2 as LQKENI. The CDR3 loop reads CASSPPGTLPFF. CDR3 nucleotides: TGTGCCAGCTCACCACCCGGGACCCTCCCTTTCTTC.

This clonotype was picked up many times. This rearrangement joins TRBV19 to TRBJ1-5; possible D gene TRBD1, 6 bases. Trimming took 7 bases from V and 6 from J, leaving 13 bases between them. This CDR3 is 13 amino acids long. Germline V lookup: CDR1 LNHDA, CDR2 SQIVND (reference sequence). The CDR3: CASKWGHGQPQHF. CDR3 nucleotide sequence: TGTGCCAGTAAGTGGGGGCATGGTCAGCCCCAGCATTTT.

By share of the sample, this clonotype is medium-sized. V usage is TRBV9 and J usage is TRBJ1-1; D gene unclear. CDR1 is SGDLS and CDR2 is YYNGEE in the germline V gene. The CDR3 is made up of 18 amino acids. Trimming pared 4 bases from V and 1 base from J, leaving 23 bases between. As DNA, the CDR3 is TGTGCCAGCAGCCCTAACGGACCGGTCCCCGGACGGAACACTGAAGCTTTCTTT. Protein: CASSPNGPVPGRNTEAFF.

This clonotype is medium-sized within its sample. The CDR3 here is CASTEPGMDEQFF. In DNA, the CDR3 is TGTGCCAGCACTGAGCCGGGTATGGATGAGCAGTTCTTC. The chain joins TRBV12-3 or TRBV12-4 to TRBJ2-1; no definite D call. Trimming took 7 bases from V and 8 from J, leaving 15 bases between them. CDR3 length equals 13 residues.

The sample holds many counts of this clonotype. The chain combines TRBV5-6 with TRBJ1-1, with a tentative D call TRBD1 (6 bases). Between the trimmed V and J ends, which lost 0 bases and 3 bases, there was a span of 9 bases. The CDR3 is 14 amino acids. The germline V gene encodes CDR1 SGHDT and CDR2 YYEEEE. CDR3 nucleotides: TGTGCCAGCAGCTTGGAGGGGGTCGACACTGAAGCTTTCTTT. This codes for CASSLEGVDTEAFF.

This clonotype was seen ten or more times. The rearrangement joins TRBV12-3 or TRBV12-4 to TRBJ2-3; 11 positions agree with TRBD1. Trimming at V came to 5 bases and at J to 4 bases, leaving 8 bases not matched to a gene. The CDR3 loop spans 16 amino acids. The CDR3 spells CASSRTGTGGADTQYF. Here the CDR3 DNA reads TGTGCCAGCAGTCGAACCGGGACAGGGGGGGCAGATACGCAGTATTTT.

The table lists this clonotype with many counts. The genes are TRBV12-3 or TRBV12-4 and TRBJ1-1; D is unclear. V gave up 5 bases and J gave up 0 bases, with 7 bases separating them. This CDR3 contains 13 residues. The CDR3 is CASSRKLNTEAFF. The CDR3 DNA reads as TGTGCCAGCAGTCGGAAATTGAACACTGAAGCTTTCTTT.

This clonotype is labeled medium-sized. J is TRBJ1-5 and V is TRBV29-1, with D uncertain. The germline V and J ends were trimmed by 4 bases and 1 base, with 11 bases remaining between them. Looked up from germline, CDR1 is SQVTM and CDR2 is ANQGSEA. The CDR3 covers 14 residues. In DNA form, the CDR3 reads TGCAGCGTTGCCACAGCGCTAAGCAATCAGCCCCAGCATTTT. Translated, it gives CSVATALSNQPQHF.

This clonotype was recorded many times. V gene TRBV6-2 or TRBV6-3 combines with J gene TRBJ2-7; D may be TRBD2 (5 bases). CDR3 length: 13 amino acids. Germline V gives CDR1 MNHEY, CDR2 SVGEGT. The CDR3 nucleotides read TGTGCCAGCAGTCCCACCGGACTCCTCCACTCAAACGTC. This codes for CASSPTGLLHSNV.